These 21 T cell receptor beta chains share one sample of origin, sequenced in a study of T cells in Graves' hyperthyroidism and ophthalmopathy. From RNA transcripts, TCR beta CDR3 regions were amplified. HTBI primers were employed in a first-round RT-PCR of the TCR CDR3. In TCRdb, the multiplex PCR reads were re-called with MiXCR into one record per CDR3 protein. This sample carries around 500,000 distinct CDR3 sequences, approximately 23% of them seen once, and the ten largest clones take 49%. The specimen was blood. The receptors shown here come from a woman in her 70s with Graves' ophthalmopathy.

The chain links TRBV27 to TRBJ2-7, with 8 bases that match TRBD1. From germline, CDR1 is MNHEY and CDR2 SMNVEV (reference sequence). Trimming took 4 bases from V and 0 from J; bases not matched to a gene: 5. This CDR3 has 15 residues. Here the CDR3 reads CASSSRTGISYEQYF. Here the CDR3 DNA reads TGTGCCAGCAGTTCCCGGACAGGGATCTCCTACGAGCAGTACTTC.

This clonotype was counted many times. The CDR3: CASSRDRGYGYTF. The CDR3, as DNA: TGTGCCAGCAGCCGGGACAGGGGGTATGGCTACACCTTC. The V call is TRBV12-3 or TRBV12-4, the J call TRBJ1-2; the match to TRBD1 covers 11 bases. V lost 6 bases to trimming and J lost 5 bases; unmatched junction nucleotides: 2. The CDR3 runs 13 residues.

The chain has TRBV5-1 and TRBJ2-3; 7 bases fit TRBD2. The CDR3 covers 15 residues. The V and J ends lost 6 bases and 2 bases, in that order; junction bases with no gene match: 9. From germline, CDR1 is SGHRS and CDR2 YFSETQ. The DNA of the CDR3 is TGCGCCAGCAAGGAGACGGGAGGATCCACAGATACGCAGTATTTT. This encodes CASKETGGSTDTQYF.

The table lists this clonotype with a few counts. V gene TRBV4-1 combines with J gene TRBJ1-4; TRBD1 might be the D (5 bases). Looked up from germline, CDR1 is MGHRA and CDR2 is YSYEKL. The ends were cut back, 1 base at V and 3 bases at J, with 12 bases in the middle. The CDR3 runs 16 residues. CDR3 sequence (DNA): TGCGCCAGCAGCCAAGTTATCAGGGTTTCTAATGAAAAACTGTTTTTT. This sequence encodes CASSQVIRVSNEKLFF.

This clonotype has a handful of counts. V gene TRBV9 combines with J gene TRBJ2-1; a weak D match, TRBD1 (5 bases). This CDR3 has 16 amino acids. Trimming shortened V by 4 bases and J by 10 bases, and 24 bases separated the two germline ends. Germline CDR1 is SGDLS and CDR2 is YYNGEE. Here the CDR3 DNA reads TGTGCCAGCAGCCCCCCAGGGCCACCAACCGGGTCCGAGCAGTTCTTC. It encodes CASSPPGPPTGSEQFF.

The chain uses TRBV29-1 and TRBJ1-3; weak D call: TRBD1 (6 bases). Germline-derived CDR1 and CDR2 are SQVTM and ANQGSEA. The V and J ends lost 7 bases and 11 bases respectively, with 21 bases between them. The CDR3 consists of 13 residues. CDR3 sequence: CSAEEARWGPIYF. The CDR3 nucleotides read TGCAGCGCCGAGGAGGCGCGGTGGGGGCCCATATATTTT.

This clonotype was recorded a few times. The chain combines TRBV4-1 with TRBJ2-1; TRBD1 is a possible D gene (5 bases). This CDR3 is 14 amino acids long. Trimming shortened V by 3 bases and J by 7 bases, and 13 bases separated the two germline ends. Germline CDR1 reads MGHRA; CDR2 reads YSYEKL. DNA of the CDR3: TGCGCCAGCAGCCATTATCCCAGGGCGAATGAGCAGTTCTTC. Amino acids: CASSHYPRANEQFF.

This clonotype appeared many times. This chain joins TRBV5-1 and TRBJ2-7; 7 bases agree with TRBD2. This CDR3 has 15 residues. Trimming removed 1 base from V and 2 bases from J; junction bases left unmatched: 6. Germline CDR1 SGHRS, CDR2 YFSETQ. CDR3 DNA sequence: TGCGCCAGCAGCTTGTCGACTAGCTCTACCTACGAGCAGTACTTC. Protein: CASSLSTSSTYEQYF. The full variable domain, with the rest looked up from reference TRBV5-1 and TRBJ2-7, is KAGVTQTPRYLIKTRGQQVTLSCSPISGHRSVSWYQQTPGQGLQFLFEYFSETQRNKGNFPGRFSGRQFSNSRSEMNVSTLELGDSALYLCASSLSTSSTYEQYFGPGTRLTVT.

This clonotype has only a few counts. The CDR3 DNA sequence: TGCCTCAGCGGGAGGGCCCAAGAGACCCAGTACTTC. It codes for CLSGRAQETQYF. The chain uses TRBV29-1 and TRBJ2-5; 10 bases agree with TRBD2. CDR1 SQVTM and CDR2 ANQGSEA come from the germline V gene. The CDR3 runs 12 residues.

This clonotype has just a few counts. The chain combines TRBV2 with TRBJ2-1; possibly TRBD2 for D (6 bases). Looked up from germline, CDR1 is SNHLY and CDR2 is FYNNEI. V gave up 4 bases and J gave up 9 bases, with 10 bases separating them. CDR3 length: 12 amino acids. CDR3 in DNA: TGTGCCAGCAGTGGGGAGGCGGGTGAGCAGTTCTTC. Amino acids: CASSGEAGEQFF.

This clonotype was recorded many times. This chain connects TRBV20-1 to TRBJ2-2, with 7 bases fitting TRBD2. V was clipped by 2 bases and J by 1 base; unmatched bases: 4. The CDR3 runs to 15 residues. Germline V gene sequence: CDR1 DFQATT, CDR2 SNEGSKA (reference sequence). The CDR3 sequence: CSARSAGVNTGELFF. The CDR3 nucleotides are TGCAGTGCTAGATCGGCGGGAGTGAACACCGGGGAGCTGTTTTTT.

V usage is TRBV7-9 and J usage is TRBJ1-1; TRBD1 is a possible D gene (6 bases). V shed 3 bases and J shed 7 bases, with 12 bases lying between them. This CDR3 spans 13 amino acids. Germline lookup yields CDR1 SEHNR and CDR2 FQNEAQ (reference sequence). The CDR3 region has the DNA TGTGCCAGCAGCTTTCGGACAGCCAATGAAGCTTTCTTT. Translation gives CASSFRTANEAFF.

This clonotype was counted between two and nine times. The V and J genes are TRBV3-1 and TRBJ2-7; 8 bases line up with TRBD2. Germline V gene sequence: CDR1 LGHDT, CDR2 YNNKEL (reference sequence). The CDR3 runs to 14 residues. Trimming took 4 bases from V and 3 from J; bases not matched to a gene: 5. The CDR3 sequence is CASSPAGALYEQYF. Here the CDR3 DNA reads TGTGCCAGCAGCCCAGCGGGAGCCCTCTACGAGCAGTACTTC.

V is TRBV10-3 and J is TRBJ2-5, with 7 nucleotides matching TRBD2. The CDR3 has 15 residues. Germline V gene data show CDR1 as ENHRY and CDR2 as SYGVKD. With V trimmed by 4 bases and J by 2 bases, 7 bases remained unmatched. The DNA of the CDR3 is TGTGCCATCAGTGCGAGTAGCGGGTCTCAAGAGACCCAGTACTTC. Its translation: CAISASSGSQETQYF.

V and J are TRBV20-1 and TRBJ2-1; D remains unclear. This CDR3 is built from 13 residues. From germline, CDR1 is DFQATT and CDR2 SNEGSKA (reference sequence). V lost 6 bases and J 4 bases, leaving 13 bases between the germline ends. The CDR3 DNA sequence: TGCAGTGCCCCCTCCGGTACTTACAATGAGCAGTTCTTC. Its protein product is CSAPSGTYNEQFF.

This chain joins TRBV19 and TRBJ1-5, with 7 bases that match TRBD1. This CDR3 has 15 amino acids. Germline V gene sequence: CDR1 LNHDA, CDR2 SQIVND (reference sequence). V shed 2 bases, J shed 7 bases, and the junction held 8 bases outside the gene matches. The CDR3 protein is CASSIPPTGRQPQHF. For the CDR3, the DNA is TGTGCCAGTAGTATACCGCCGACAGGGAGACAGCCCCAGCATTTT.

This clonotype has a handful of counts. The chain has TRBV27 and TRBJ2-1; the D is unclear. Trimming pared 3 bases from V and 7 bases from J, leaving 10 bases between. The CDR3 contains 13 residues. Germline CDR1 is MNHEY and CDR2 is SMNVEV (reference sequence). CDR3 nucleotide sequence: TGTGCCAGCAGTTTCCGGCAAGGGAATGAGCAGTTCTTC. This codes for CASSFRQGNEQFF.

This clonotype was seen at least ten times. The chain is built from TRBV6-1 and TRBJ2-3; 7 bases map to TRBD1. This CDR3 is 15 amino acids long. CDR1 and CDR2 (germline): MNHNS, SASEGT. J was trimmed by 0 bases and V by 3 bases; bases with no gene match: 3. The CDR3 bases are TGTGCCAGCAGTGATTCAGGGGGTAGCACAGATACGCAGTATTTT. This gives the protein CASSDSGGSTDTQYF.

This chain connects TRBV7-9 to TRBJ2-2; 10 nucleotides match TRBD2. The V and J ends lost 3 bases and 8 bases, in that order; junction bases with no gene match: 6. The CDR3 is made up of 15 amino acids. Looked up from germline, CDR1 is SEHNR and CDR2 is FQNEAQ (reference sequence). CDR3 region: CASSFIAGGAGELFF. The CDR3, as DNA: TGTGCCAGCAGCTTTATAGCGGGAGGCGCAGGGGAGCTGTTTTTT.

This clonotype was observed a few times. CDR3 DNA sequence: TGTGCCAGCAGTTATAACAGGCGGCAAGAGACCCAGTACTTC. Residues: CASSYNRRQETQYF. The rearrangement uses TRBV6-1 and TRBJ2-5; perhaps TRBD1 as D (5 bases). The V end was cut by 5 bases, the J end by 2 bases, with 12 bases between. The CDR3 runs 14 residues. Germline assignment: CDR1 MNHNS and CDR2 SASEGT.

The chain employs TRBV6-1 and TRBJ1-2, with D perhaps matching TRBD1 (6 bases). V gave up 8 bases and J gave up 0 bases, with 13 bases separating them. The CDR3 is made up of 14 amino acids. The germline CDR1 and CDR2 sequences are MNHNS and SASEGT. The DNA of the CDR3 is TGTGCCAGCGGCCGGGACAACGCTAACTATGGCTACACCTTC. Protein: CASGRDNANYGYTF.